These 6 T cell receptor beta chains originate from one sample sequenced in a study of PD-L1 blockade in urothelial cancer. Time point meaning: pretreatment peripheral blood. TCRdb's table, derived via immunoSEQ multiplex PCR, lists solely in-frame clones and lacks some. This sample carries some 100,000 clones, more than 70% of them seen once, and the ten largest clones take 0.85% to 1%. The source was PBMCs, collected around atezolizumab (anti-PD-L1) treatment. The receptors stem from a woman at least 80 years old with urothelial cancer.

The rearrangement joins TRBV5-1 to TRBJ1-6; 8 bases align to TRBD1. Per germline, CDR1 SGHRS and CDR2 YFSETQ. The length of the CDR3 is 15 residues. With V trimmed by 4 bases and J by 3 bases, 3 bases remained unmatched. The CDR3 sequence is CASSLDRVYNSPLHF. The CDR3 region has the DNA TGCGCCAGCAGCCTGGACAGGGTCTATAATTCACCCCTCCACTTT.

For the CDR3, the DNA is TGTGCCAGCAGCAGGGACAGGGGACGACAGCCCCAGCATTTT. This sequence encodes CASSRDRGRQPQHF. The V call is TRBV28, the J call TRBJ1-5; 10 nucleotides align to TRBD1. CDR1 MDHEN and CDR2 SYDVKM come from the germline V gene. The CDR3 is made up of 14 amino acids. The trim removed 6 bases at V and 7 bases at J, leaving 6 bases unmatched.

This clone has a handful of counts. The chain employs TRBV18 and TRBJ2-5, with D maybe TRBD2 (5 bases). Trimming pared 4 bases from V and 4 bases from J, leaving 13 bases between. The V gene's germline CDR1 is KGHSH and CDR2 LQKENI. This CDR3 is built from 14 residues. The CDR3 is CASSQTTKGETQYF. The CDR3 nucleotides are TGTGCCAGCTCACAAACGACTAAGGGAGAGACCCAGTACTTC.

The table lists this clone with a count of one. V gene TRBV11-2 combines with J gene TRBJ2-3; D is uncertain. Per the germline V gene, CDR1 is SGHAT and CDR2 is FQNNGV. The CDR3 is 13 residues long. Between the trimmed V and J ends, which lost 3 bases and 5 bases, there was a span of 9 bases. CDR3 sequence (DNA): TGTGCCAGCAGCTTTGGAGCGAAAGATACGCAGTATTTT. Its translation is CASSFGAKDTQYF.

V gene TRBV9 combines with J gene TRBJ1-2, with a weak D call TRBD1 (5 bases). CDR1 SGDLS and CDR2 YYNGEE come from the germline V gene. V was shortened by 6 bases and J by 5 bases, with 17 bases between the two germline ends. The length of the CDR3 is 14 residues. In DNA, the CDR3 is TGTGCCAGCACCCAAGGCCGGGGGGTTTATGGCTACACCTTC. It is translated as CASTQGRGVYGYTF.

CDR3 in amino acids: CASSVPGLGSDEQFF. CDR3 nucleotides: TGTGCCAGCAGCGTACCGGGACTAGGGTCCGATGAGCAGTTCTTC. This chain connects TRBV9 to TRBJ2-1, with 8 positions matching TRBD2. J was trimmed by 8 bases and V by 1 base; bases with no gene match: 8. The germline V gene has CDR1 SGDLS and CDR2 YYNGEE. The CDR3 totals 15 residues.